The clone carrying this T cell receptor (beta chain) was detected ten times or more. This sample was included in a study of early T cells in non-severe SARS-CoV-2 infection. Looking at the study overall: Unsorted whole blood bulk RNA was sequenced, with unpaired chains.

The CDR3 totals 11 residues. Trimming stripped 2 bases from V and 11 bases from J, with 4 bases between. Germline V gene lookup returns CDR1 MNHNS and CDR2 SASEGT. Unique molecular identifiers were added to individual cDNA molecules. TCRdb itself ran the 5' RACE reads through MiXCR, one entry per CDR3 protein. Here the sample spans approximately 97,000 distinct CDR3 sequences, about 12% being singletons. The rearrangement joins TRBV6-1 to TRBJ1-6; no clear D gene. Sequencing was performed on whole blood. The source of this sequence is an adult who was a healthcare worker with PCR-confirmed SARS-CoV-2 infection or an uninfected control (not recorded which). The CDR3: CASSESTPLHF. The CDR3, as DNA: TGTGCCAGCAGTGAATCGACACCCCTCCACTTT.